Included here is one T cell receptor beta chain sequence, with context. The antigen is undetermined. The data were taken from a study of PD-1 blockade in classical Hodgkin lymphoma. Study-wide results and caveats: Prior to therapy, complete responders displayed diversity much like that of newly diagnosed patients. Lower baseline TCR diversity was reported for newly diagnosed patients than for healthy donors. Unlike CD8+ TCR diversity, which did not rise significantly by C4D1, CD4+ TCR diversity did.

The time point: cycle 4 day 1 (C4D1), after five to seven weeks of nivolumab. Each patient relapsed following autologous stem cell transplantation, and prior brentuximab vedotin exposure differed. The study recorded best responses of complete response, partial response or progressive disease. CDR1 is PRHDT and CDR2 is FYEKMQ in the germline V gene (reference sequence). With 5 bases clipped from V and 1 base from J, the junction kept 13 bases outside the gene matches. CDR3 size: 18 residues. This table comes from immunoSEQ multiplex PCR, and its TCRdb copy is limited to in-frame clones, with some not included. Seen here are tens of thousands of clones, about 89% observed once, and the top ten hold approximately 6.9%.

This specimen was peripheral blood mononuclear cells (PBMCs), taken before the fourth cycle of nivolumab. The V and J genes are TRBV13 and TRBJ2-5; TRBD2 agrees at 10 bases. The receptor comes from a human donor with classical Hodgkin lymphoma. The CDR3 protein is CASSPGTSETTVQETQYF. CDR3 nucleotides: TGTGCCAGCAGCCCCGGGACTAGCGAAACCACCGTCCAAGAGACCCAGTACTTC.